The rows below give T cell receptor beta chains drawn from one sample of a study of response to subunit inactivated influenza vaccine. TCRdb re-called the RT-PCR reads through MiXCR, storing one row per CDR3 protein. The table has about 570,000 distinct CDR3 sequences, over 9% seen once; the top ten hold about 11%. The same specimen was also included in a second study, on T cells expressing NK-cell markers.

Sample: PBMCs from blood, taken on the day of vaccination. The receptor source for this set is a man aged 50 to 59 who received an inactivated influenza vaccine. Each CDR3 is given with its conserved first and last residue. The D gene is left open where the match is weak. For some rows the clone size is stated as once, few or many, or as a class when expanded; others skip it.

clone size	D gene	V gene	J gene	CDR3 protein	CDR3 DNA
NA	TRBD1	TRBV7-2	TRBJ1-6	CAISKTGGWSSPLHF	TGTGCCATCTCTAAGACAGGGGGCTGGAGTTCACCCCTCCACTTT
few	TRBD2	TRBV15	TRBJ2-1	CATSRVRLAGENEQFF	TGTGCCACCAGCAGAGTGCGGCTAGCGGGGGAGAATGAGCAGTTCTTC
few	NA	TRBV6-2/TRBV6-3	TRBJ1-5	CASSGGYSNQPQHF	TGTGCCAGCAGCGGAGGCTATAGCAATCAGCCCCAGCATTTT
many	NA	TRBV29-1	TRBJ2-3	CSVGRTDTQYF	TGCAGCGTGGGACGCACAGATACGCAGTATTTT
many	NA	TRBV12-3/TRBV12-4	TRBJ2-7	CASSDRRYEQYF	TGTGCCAGCAGCGACAGGCGCTACGAGCAGTACTTC
few	NA	TRBV7-9	TRBJ2-1	CASSLLGRSEEQFF	TGTGCCAGCAGCTTATTGGGCCGCTCGGAGGAGCAGTTCTTC
few	NA	TRBV20-1	TRBJ2-5	CSARHGVETQYF	TGCAGTGCTAGACACGGCGTGGAGACCCAGTACTTC
NA	TRBD1	TRBV4-3	TRBJ2-7	CASSQEAQGRNEQYF	TGCGCCAGCAGTCAAGAGGCACAGGGGAGAAACGAGCAGTACTTC
NA	TRBD2	TRBV20-1	TRBJ2-1	CSRLAGNNEQFF	TGCAGCCGACTAGCGGGCAACAATGAGCAGTTCTTC
few	NA	TRBV10-3	TRBJ2-7	CAISETGITRPYEQYF	TGTGCCATCAGTGAGACAGGGATAACTCGGCCATACGAGCAGTACTTC
NA	TRBD1	TRBV3-1	TRBJ2-1	CASSPTATGYNEQFF	TGTGCCAGCAGCCCGACGGCGACAGGGTACAATGAGCAGTTCTTC
NA	NA	TRBV7-6	TRBJ2-7	CASSLIRGDKRYEQYF	TGTGCCAGCAGCCTTATCAGGGGAGATAAGAGGTACGAGCAGTACTTC
many	TRBD1	TRBV10-1	TRBJ2-2	CATAQGAGELFF	TGCGCCACCGCCCAGGGGGCCGGGGAGCTGTTTTTT
NA	TRBD1	TRBV7-2	TRBJ1-4	CASSRGQGERGEKLFF	TGTGCCAGCAGCCGGGGACAGGGGGAGAGAGGGGAAAAACTGTTTTTT
few	TRBD2	TRBV3-1	TRBJ2-2	CASSPYLTSGAGELFF	TGTGCCAGCAGCCCATACTTGACTAGCGGGGCGGGGGAGCTGTTTTTT
NA	TRBD2	TRBV27	TRBJ2-7	CASSSYLAGRSYEQYF	TGTGCCAGCAGTTCCTATCTAGCGGGCCGCTCCTACGAGCAGTACTTC
NA	NA	TRBV7-6	TRBJ2-3	CASSARSSGDTQYF	TGTGCCAGCAGCGCGCGGAGCAGTGGAGATACGCAGTATTTT
NA	TRBD1	TRBV6-2/TRBV6-3	TRBJ1-5	CASSYKIGTGNNQPQHF	TGTGCCAGCAGTTACAAGATAGGGACAGGTAACAATCAGCCCCAGCATTTT
many	NA	TRBV7-6	TRBJ2-1	CASSLESSRASNEQFF	TGTGCCAGCAGCTTAGAATCCTCCAGGGCCAGTAATGAGCAGTTCTTC
NA	NA	TRBV20-1	TRBJ2-1	CSVDSYNEQFF	TGCAGTGTGGACAGCTACAATGAGCAGTTCTTC
NA	NA	TRBV28	TRBJ2-1	CASSSGTGYGSPLNEQFF	TGTGCCAGCAGTTCCGGTACCGGGTATGGGAGCCCCCTCAATGAGCAGTTCTTC
NA	NA	TRBV5-1	TRBJ2-7	CASSLVGSHEQYF	TGCGCCAGCAGCTTGGTGGGATCCCACGAGCAGTACTTC
NA	NA	TRBV27	TRBJ1-4	CASSLQTGHHEKLFF	TGTGCCAGCAGCCTCCAGACAGGTCATCATGAAAAACTGTTTTTT
NA	TRBD1	TRBV24-1	TRBJ2-1	CATSDFRDRVNEQFF	TGTGCCACCAGTGATTTCCGGGACAGGGTCAATGAGCAGTTCTTC
few	NA	TRBV29-1	TRBJ2-5	CSVGGRKQETQYF	TGCAGCGTTGGCGGGCGGAAACAAGAGACCCAGTACTTC
few	TRBD2	TRBV27	TRBJ2-3	CASSPRTSAAYTDTQYF	TGTGCCAGCAGTCCCCGTACTAGCGCCGCCTACACAGATACGCAGTATTTT
few	NA	TRBV4-3	TRBJ1-4	CASSQGGFGEKLFF	TGCGCCAGCAGCCAAGGTGGATTTGGGGAAAAACTGTTTTTT
few	TRBD2	TRBV12-3/TRBV12-4	TRBJ2-5	CASSESGRAREKYF	TGTGCCAGCAGCGAGAGCGGGAGAGCAAGAGAGAAGTACTTC
NA	NA	TRBV10-3	TRBJ2-2	CAISGGPNTGELFF	TGTGCCATCAGTGGGGGCCCGAACACCGGGGAGCTGTTTTTT
many	TRBD2	TRBV20-1	TRBJ2-1	CSATGTSGSSYNEQFF	TGCAGTGCTACCGGGACTAGCGGGAGTTCCTACAATGAGCAGTTCTTC
NA	TRBD2	TRBV7-2	TRBJ2-1	CASSLLAGKQFF	TGTGCCAGCAGCTTATTAGCGGGCAAGCAGTTCTTC
many	TRBD1	TRBV20-1	TRBJ2-4	CSARDGQVAKNIQYF	TGCAGTGCTAGAGACGGACAGGTCGCCAAAAACATTCAGTACTTC
few	NA	TRBV29-1	TRBJ2-1	CSVTPHGATYYNEQFF	TGCAGCGTTACCCCCCACGGAGCAACATACTACAATGAGCAGTTCTTC
few	TRBD2	TRBV4-3	TRBJ2-1	CASSRSTSGTGQFF	TGCGCCAGCAGCCGGTCGACTAGCGGGACGGGGCAGTTCTTC
few	NA	TRBV7-8	TRBJ1-1	CASSLSRVGAEAFF	TGTGCCAGCAGCTTATCCAGGGTGGGGGCTGAAGCTTTCTTT
many	NA	TRBV7-2	TRBJ2-3	CASSRPSGGNSDTQYF	TGTGCCAGCAGCAGACCCTCCGGCGGGAACTCAGATACGCAGTATTTT
NA	NA	TRBV5-1	TRBJ2-5	CASRHQGGKQETQYF	TGCGCCAGCAGACATCAGGGGGGGAAACAAGAGACCCAGTACTTC
few	TRBD1	TRBV12-3/TRBV12-4	TRBJ2-5	CASSLGQVETQYF	TGTGCCAGCAGTTTGGGACAGGTGGAGACCCAGTACTTC
few	TRBD2	TRBV4-1	TRBJ2-1	CASSQGLVAGRSSYNEQFF	TGCGCCAGCAGCCAGGGTCTCGTAGCGGGTCGGAGCTCCTACAATGAGCAGTTCTTC
NA	NA	TRBV18	TRBJ2-2	CASSPLIMGKNTGELFF	TGTGCCAGCTCACCACTGATAATGGGGAAGAACACCGGGGAGCTGTTTTTT
few	NA	TRBV3-1	TRBJ1-4	CASSRGNAHEKLFF	TGTGCCAGCAGCCGGGGGAATGCTCATGAAAAACTGTTTTTT
NA	TRBD1	TRBV15	TRBJ1-1	CATSTRDSQAFF	TGTGCCACCAGCACCAGGGACAGTCAAGCTTTCTTT
few	TRBD1	TRBV27	TRBJ2-7	CASSPDRVIYEQYF	TGTGCCAGCAGCCCCGACAGGGTAATATACGAGCAGTACTTC
few	NA	TRBV7-9	TRBJ2-5	CASSLSLIRDGQETQYF	TGTGCCAGCAGCCTATCCCTTATCAGAGATGGCCAAGAGACCCAGTACTTC
few	NA	TRBV12-3/TRBV12-4	TRBJ1-2	CASRVVGVTNYGYTF	TGTGCCAGCAGGGTAGTGGGGGTGACTAACTATGGCTACACCTTC
few	TRBD1	TRBV24-1	TRBJ1-5	CATSDRQGLSNQPQHF	TGTGCCACCAGTGACCGACAGGGACTTAGCAATCAGCCCCAGCATTTT
once	NA	TRBV7-2	TRBJ1-1	CASSLEPRRGAFF	TGTGCCAGCAGCTTAGAGCCGAGGAGAGGAGCTTTCTTT
NA	TRBD2	TRBV4-2	TRBJ2-5	CASSPETSGGPTLQETQYF	TGTGCCAGCAGCCCGGAAACTAGCGGGGGTCCAACCCTCCAAGAGACCCAGTACTTC
NA	TRBD1	TRBV12-3/TRBV12-4	TRBJ2-4	CASSLADRGTIQYF	TGTGCCAGCAGTTTGGCCGACAGGGGCACCATTCAGTACTTC
many	NA	TRBV10-2	TRBJ1-6	CASSESHSPLHF	TGCGCCAGCAGTGAGTCCCATTCACCCCTCCACTTT
many	TRBD2	TRBV20-1	TRBJ2-3	CSASRPSGGQLGTDTQYF	TGCAGTGCTAGCCGCCCTAGCGGGGGCCAACTTGGAACAGATACGCAGTATTTT